This paragraph covers one T cell receptor (beta chain) sequence. Its antigen has not been determined. Per-base qualities were not stored, and no clone one base away is much larger. Sorted unstimulated T cells and proliferating T cells recovered from mixed lymphocyte reactions were subjected to TCRbeta CDR3 sequencing. Fresh whole blood from fewer than 11 HLA-typed healthy donors was used to isolate PBMCs. The data are from a study of siplizumab effects on memory and regulatory T cells (dated by TCRdb to between 2019 and 2020). Describing the broader study: The study examined how the anti-CD2 antibody siplizumab affects alloreactive T-cell subsets in allogeneic mixed lymphocyte reactions built from human PBMCs. General conclusions and limits of the study: Whether proliferating Tregs from siplizumab cultures were suppressive was not functionally confirmed. Compared with memory T cells, unstimulated naive T cells appeared more diverse, and naive cells seemed to make a substantial contribution to the alloresponse. Sequences below about 10^-5 frequency were poorly captured, so only a minor fraction of alloreactive clones could be mapped to unstimulated subsets. A naive or memory phenotype could not be assigned to roughly 75-95% of proliferating CD4+ or CD8+ clones. The cumulative frequency of alloreactive sequences that could be traced back to unstimulated CD4+ memory T cells was significantly reduced by siplizumab. Among mappable alloreactive CD4+ clones, the Treg-derived fraction averaged approximately 72% with siplizumab versus around 25% in control reactions.

The library was obtained by the immunoSEQ multiplex PCR assay. The deep sequencing platform assayed around 94,000 TCR templates per sample. Genomic DNA extracted from sorted T cells was used for TCRbeta CDR3 sequencing. The authors' analysis ran thus. Clonal analysis of TCRbeta CDR3 data was done in the R programming language. Alloreactive CD4+ and CD8+ clones were identified by comparing unstimulated samples to CFSE-low samples taken after the reaction. Alloreactive CD4+ clones were assigned to regulatory or non-regulatory origin by matching sequences to sorted unstimulated Treg and non-Treg repertoires. TCRdb took this table from immuneACCESS and kept in-frame rearrangements with V and J called. Such tables lack part of the clones; where checked against another copy, unresolved V genes explain under half of the gap, and the rest is unexplained. The DNA was the basis for D and trimming; V, J and clone size are from that table. The sample includes roughly 100,000 clones, with 93% observed a single time. The ten largest clones take up 6.5% of the sample.

The sequencing input was CD8+ T cells sorted from blood. The sequence was obtained from a human donor in good health.

The CDR3 has the sequence CASSLILAGGYEQYF. The nucleotide sequence reads TGTGCCAGCAGCTTAATACTAGCGGGAGGGTACGAGCAGTACTTC. Here the chain combines TRBV7-8 and TRBJ2-7, with TRBD2 matching 13 junction bases. For CDR1 and CDR2, the germline V gene lists SGHVS and FQNEAQ. Including cysteine and phenylalanine, the CDR3 has 15 amino acids. Just the 45-base CDR3 DNA is kept, in frame starting at base 1. Relative to germline, V is missing 2 bases and J is missing 4 bases, with 2 bases of the junction outside any gene match.